This T cell receptor beta chain was recovered during a study of T cells in Graves' hyperthyroidism and ophthalmopathy. For the study at large: Staff took peripheral blood when the initial diagnosis was made, before any treatment began.

Germline lookup yields CDR1 MNHNS and CDR2 SASEGT. This CDR3 is built from 15 residues. Trimming removed 6 bases from V and 6 bases from J; junction bases left unmatched: 11. There are many counts of this clonotype. Amplification targeted TCR beta CDR3 regions from RNA transcripts. HTBI primers were the set used in a first-round RT-PCR of the TCR CDR3. MiXCR, applied by TCRdb to the multiplex PCR reads, yields one record per CDR3 protein. The table records 250,000 to 300,000 distinct CDR3 sequences, around 15% of them present only once. The clonotype originates from a woman aged 50 to 60 with Graves' hyperthyroidism that later progressed to Graves' ophthalmopathy. The J gene is TRBJ1-5, the V gene TRBV6-1; TRBD1 matches 7 bases. The sequenced sample was blood. The CDR3, as DNA: TGTGCCAGCAGAACCGACAGGGATGAGCGTCAGCCCCAGCATTTT. Its protein product is CASRTDRDERQPQHF.